The 11 T cell receptor beta chains in this list originate from one sample, sequenced in a study of blood T cell repertoires in COVID-19. Generated by immunoSEQ multiplex PCR, the TCRdb table keeps only in-frame clones and is missing some. The sample lists about 210,000 clones, about nine tenths seen once, with 0.65% to 0.85% in the top ten. Specimen: peripheral blood. The receptor source for this set is a man aged 35 to 55 with acute or convalescent COVID-19.

The rearrangement joins TRBV9 to TRBJ2-7, with D perhaps matching TRBD2 (5 bases). Germline CDR1 is SGDLS and CDR2 is YYNGEE. V was trimmed by 5 bases and J by 2 bases, leaving 17 bases between them. CDR3 size: 15 residues. CDR3 sequence: CASSTQEASTYEQYF. CDR3 DNA sequence: TGTGCCAGCAGTACCCAGGAGGCATCGACCTACGAGCAGTACTTC.

The V gene is TRBV18, the J gene TRBJ2-3, with 8 bases identical to TRBD1. The CDR3 runs 16 residues. CDR1 KGHSH and CDR2 LQKENI come from the germline V gene. Unmatched junction bases numbered 4, after V lost 0 bases and J lost 2 bases. CDR3 bases: TGTGCCAGCTCACCACCGTCGGGACAGGCCACAGATACGCAGTATTTT. Encoded protein: CASSPPSGQATDTQYF.

This chain uses TRBV5-1 with TRBJ2-6; no firm D call. The CDR3 has 15 amino acids. V was shortened by 4 bases and J by 1 base, with 9 bases between the two germline ends. CDR1 and CDR2 from the germline V gene are SGHRS and YFSETQ. The CDR3: CASSALESGANVLTF. The DNA of the CDR3 is TGCGCCAGCAGCGCCCTAGAGTCTGGGGCCAACGTCCTGACTTTC.

The V gene is TRBV21-1, the J gene TRBJ2-7; the table calls TRBD1, which could not be checked here. TRBV21-1 is a recognized pseudogene. The CDR3 has 20 amino acids. CDR3 in amino acids: CASSKGPPGQGAKGSYEQYF. The CDR3, as DNA: TGTGCCAGCAGCAAAGGGCCCCCGGGACAGGGGGCCAAGGGGTCCTACGAGCAGTACTTC.

The V gene is TRBV7-8, the J gene TRBJ2-1; 7 bases map to TRBD1. Germline assignment: CDR1 SGHVS and CDR2 FQNEAQ. V shed 5 bases, J shed 4 bases, and the junction held 11 bases outside the gene matches. The CDR3 is 16 amino acids. The CDR3 coding sequence is TGTGCCAGCAGCCCCCCTGACAGGGCCCTGTACAATGAGCAGTTCTTC. Its protein product is CASSPPDRALYNEQFF.

The chain couples TRBV24-1 to TRBJ2-5; D gene unclear. Germline assignment: CDR1 KGHDR and CDR2 SFDVKD. Trimming stripped 9 bases from V and 0 bases from J, with 4 bases between. This CDR3 region has 11 residues. Here the CDR3 DNA reads TGTGCCACCGAGTACCAAGAGACCCAGTACTTC. This codes for CATEYQETQYF.

The chain has TRBV10-2 and TRBJ2-7, with D possibly TRBD1 on 5 matching bases. This CDR3 contains 15 residues. Germline CDR1 is WSHSY and CDR2 is SAAADI. Trimming cost V 3 bases and J 3 bases, with 15 bases left between them. CDR3 region: CASSDRRQGVYEQYF. In DNA, the CDR3 is TGCGCCAGCAGTGATCGGCGCCAAGGGGTCTACGAGCAGTACTTC.

The chain combines TRBV5-1 with TRBJ2-2; perhaps TRBD2 as D (5 bases). The CDR3 has 15 residues. CDR1 is SGHRS, CDR2 YFSETQ, per germline. V lost 5 bases, J lost 5 bases, and 16 bases lay in between. CDR3 loop: CASSRPQAATGELFF. CDR3 DNA: TGCGCCAGCAGTCGACCACAAGCGGCAACCGGGGAGCTGTTTTTT.

The chain recombines TRBV19 with TRBJ2-5; a weak D match, TRBD2 (5 bases). This CDR3 region has 15 residues. The germline gives CDR1 LNHDA, CDR2 SQIVND (reference sequence). The V end lost 4 bases, the J end lost 1 base, and 13 bases lay between the germline ends. The chain's CDR3 is CASSSEGRSQETQYF. CDR3 sequence (DNA): TGTGCCAGTAGTAGTGAGGGCAGGTCCCAAGAGACCCAGTACTTC. Supplemented by reference TRBV19 and TRBJ2-5, the full variable domain reads DGGITQSPKYLFRKEGQNVTLSCEQNLNHDAMYWYRQDPGQGLRLIYYSQIVNDFQKGDIAEGYSVSREKKESFPLTVTSAQKNPTAFYLCASSSEGRSQETQYFGPGTRLLVL.

The chain has TRBV2 and TRBJ1-5; perhaps TRBD1 as D (6 bases). V was pared by 6 bases and J by 5 bases, with 14 bases between. The germline V gene encodes CDR1 SNHLY and CDR2 FYNNEI. There are 14 residues in the CDR3. CDR3 bases: TGTGCCAGCAGGCCGGACAGCACGTATCAGCCCCAGCATTTT. Protein: CASRPDSTYQPQHF.

The chain links TRBV11-3 to TRBJ2-2; TRBD1 matches at 7 bases. The CDR3 contains 18 residues. J lost 0 bases, V lost 5 bases, and 12 bases had no gene match. Germline V CDR1 and CDR2: SGHNT, YENEEA. The CDR3 sequence is CASSIQRQRGPNTGELFF. The CDR3 DNA follows: TGTGCCAGCAGCATCCAGCGACAGAGGGGGCCGAACACCGGGGAGCTGTTTTTT.